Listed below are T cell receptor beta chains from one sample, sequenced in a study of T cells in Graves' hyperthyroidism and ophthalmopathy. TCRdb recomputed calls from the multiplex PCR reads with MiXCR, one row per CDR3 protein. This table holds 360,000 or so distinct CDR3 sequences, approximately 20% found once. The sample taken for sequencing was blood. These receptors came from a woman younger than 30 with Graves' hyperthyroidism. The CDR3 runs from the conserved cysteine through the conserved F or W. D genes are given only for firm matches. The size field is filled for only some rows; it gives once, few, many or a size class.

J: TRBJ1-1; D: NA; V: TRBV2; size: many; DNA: TGTGCCAGCAAGTGGACAGCGAACACTGAAGCTTTCTTT; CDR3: CASKWTANTEAFF
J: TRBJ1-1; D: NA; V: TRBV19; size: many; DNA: TGTGCCAGTAGTATAGCCTATGGTGCAGGGTGGTGGACTGAAGCTTTCTTT; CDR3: CASSIAYGAGWWTEAFF
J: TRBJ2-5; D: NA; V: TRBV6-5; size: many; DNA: TGTGCCAGCAGTTACTCGACGGCAGGGGGGGACCAAGAGACCCAGTACTTC; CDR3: CASSYSTAGGDQETQYF
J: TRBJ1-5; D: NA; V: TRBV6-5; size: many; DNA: TGTGCCAGCAGTTCGGGGGAAGGGGTTTCTCAGCCCCAGCATTTT; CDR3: CASSSGEGVSQPQHF
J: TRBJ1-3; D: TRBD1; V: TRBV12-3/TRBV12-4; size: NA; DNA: TGTGCCAGCAGGTACAGGGGGGAAACCTCTGGAAACACCATATATTTT; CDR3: CASRYRGETSGNTIYF
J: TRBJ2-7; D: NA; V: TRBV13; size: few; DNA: TGTGCCAGCAGCTCCCCAATGGGCGTGACCTACGAGCAGTACTTC; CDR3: CASSSPMGVTYEQYF
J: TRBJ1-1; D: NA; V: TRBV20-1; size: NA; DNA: TGCAGTGCTAGTTCGTGGGCCGCGAACACTGAAGCTTTCTTT; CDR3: CSASSWAANTEAFF
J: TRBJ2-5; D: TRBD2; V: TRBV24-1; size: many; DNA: TGTGCCACCAGTGACGGACTAGTCCAAGAGACCCAGTACTTC; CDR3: CATSDGLVQETQYF
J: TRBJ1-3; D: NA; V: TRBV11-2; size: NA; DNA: TGTGCCAGCAGTCGCTACGCCTCTGGAAACACCATATATTTT; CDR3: CASSRYASGNTIYF
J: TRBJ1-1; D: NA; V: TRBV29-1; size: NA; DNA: TGCAGCGTTTTTAAGGTTATGAACACTGAAGCTCTCTTT; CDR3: CSVFKVMNTEALF
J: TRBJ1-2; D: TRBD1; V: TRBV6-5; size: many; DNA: TGTGCCAGCAGTCCCTCCGACAGGGACTTAGGCTACACCTTC; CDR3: CASSPSDRDLGYTF
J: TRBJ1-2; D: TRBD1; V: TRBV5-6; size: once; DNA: TGTGCCAGCAGCCAGGACAGGGTGGGGCCTGGCTACACCTTC; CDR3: CASSQDRVGPGYTF
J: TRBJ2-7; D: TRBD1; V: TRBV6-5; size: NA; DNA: TGTGCCAGCAGTTATCGACAGGGATACGAGCAGTACTTC; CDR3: CASSYRQGYEQYF
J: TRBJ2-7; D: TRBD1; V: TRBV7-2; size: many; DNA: TGTGCCAGCAGCTTAGGGGCAGGGGGCTACGAGCAGTACTTC; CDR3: CASSLGAGGYEQYF
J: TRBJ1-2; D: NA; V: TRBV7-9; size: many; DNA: TGTGCCAGCAGCTTAGAGGTCAGCAACTATGGCTACACCTTC; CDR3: CASSLEVSNYGYTF
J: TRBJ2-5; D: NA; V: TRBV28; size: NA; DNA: TGTGTCATCAGTTTATCGAGGGAGACCCAGTACTTC; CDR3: CVISLSRETQYF
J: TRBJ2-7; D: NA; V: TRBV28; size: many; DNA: TGTGCCAGCAGTGGGAGGTACGAGCAGTACTTC; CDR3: CASSGRYEQYF
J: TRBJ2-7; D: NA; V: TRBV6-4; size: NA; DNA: TGTGCCAGCAGGGGACCCTTGAACGAGCAGTACTTC; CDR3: CASRGPLNEQYF
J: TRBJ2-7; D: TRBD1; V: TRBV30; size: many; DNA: TGTGCCTGGAGCCAGGGGGCAGGGGTCCTTGCGGCGCAGTACTTC; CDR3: CAWSQGAGVLAAQYF
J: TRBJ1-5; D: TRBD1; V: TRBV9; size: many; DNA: TGTGCCAGCAGCCCGACAGGGAACAGCAATCAGCCCCAGCATTTT; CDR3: CASSPTGNSNQPQHF
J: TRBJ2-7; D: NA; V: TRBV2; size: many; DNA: TGTGCCAGCAGGAAAGAACCGGTTTACGAGCAGTACTTC; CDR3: CASRKEPVYEQYF
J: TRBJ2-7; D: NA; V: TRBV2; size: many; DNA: TGTGCCAGCAGGGACAGCGAACCCATCTACGAGCAGTACTTC; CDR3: CASRDSEPIYEQYF
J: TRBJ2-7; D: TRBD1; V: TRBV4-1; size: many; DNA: TGCGCCAGCAGCCATCCTACCAGGGGACAGCTCCACTACGAGCAGTACTTC; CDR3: CASSHPTRGQLHYEQYF
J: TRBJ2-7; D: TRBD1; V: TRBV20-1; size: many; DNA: TGCAGTGCTATCGACGGGACAGCCATCACCTACGAGCAGTACTTC; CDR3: CSAIDGTAITYEQYF
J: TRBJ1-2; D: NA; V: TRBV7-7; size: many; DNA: TGTGCTAGCAGCTCGACGGACTATGGCTACACCTTC; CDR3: CASSSTDYGYTF
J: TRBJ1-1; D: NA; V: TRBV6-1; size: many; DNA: TGTGCCAGCAGTGAAGAGGGGCCAGGTAGGACTGAAGCTTTCTTT; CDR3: CASSEEGPGRTEAFF
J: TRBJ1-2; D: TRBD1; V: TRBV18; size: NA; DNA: TGTGCCAGCTCACCGACAGGGGAGAGTTATGGCTACACCTTC; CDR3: CASSPTGESYGYTF
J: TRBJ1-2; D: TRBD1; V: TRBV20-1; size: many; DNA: TGCAGTGCTAACCTGGACAGGGTTAATGGCTACACCTTC; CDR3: CSANLDRVNGYTF
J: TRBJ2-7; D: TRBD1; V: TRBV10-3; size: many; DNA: TGTGCCATCAGTGAGTTGGACAGGGGCTACGAGCAGTACTTC; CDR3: CAISELDRGYEQYF
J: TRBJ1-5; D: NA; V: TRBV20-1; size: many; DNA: TGCAGTGCTAGTGGTTGGGGCAATCAGCCCCAGCATTTT; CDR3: CSASGWGNQPQHF
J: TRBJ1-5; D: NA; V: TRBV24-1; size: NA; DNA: TGTGCCTCTAACGGGGGGGGAAATCAGCCCCAGCATTTT; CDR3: CASNGGGNQPQHF
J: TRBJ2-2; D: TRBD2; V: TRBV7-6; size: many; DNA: TGTGCCAGCAGCTTGTTGACTAGCCCTGTCACCGGGGAGCTGTTTTTT; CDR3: CASSLLTSPVTGELFF
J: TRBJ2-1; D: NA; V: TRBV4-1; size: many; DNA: TGCGCCAGCAGCCACCGGACAGGAGGAGGGGGCAATGAGCAGTTCTTC; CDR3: CASSHRTGGGGNEQFF
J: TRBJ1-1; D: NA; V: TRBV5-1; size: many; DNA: TGCGCCAGCAGCTTCCCAGGGGCGGGGAACACTGAAGCTTTCTTT; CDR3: CASSFPGAGNTEAFF
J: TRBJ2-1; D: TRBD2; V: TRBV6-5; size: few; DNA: TGTGCCAGCAGTTCTAGCGGGAATAACAATGAGCAGTTCTTC; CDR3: CASSSSGNNNEQFF